Below, one T cell receptor (beta chain) is given with its context. CDR1 and CDR2 (germline): SGHDN, FVKESK. The CDR3 loop spans 14 amino acids. The V segment lost 4 bases and the J segment 5 bases; nucleotides outside the gene matches: 8. The data belong to a study of blood T cell repertoires in COVID-19. Study as a whole: Italy, Spain and the United States were the sources of the convalescent and acute COVID-19 samples. Nucleic acid was either cDNA or gDNA, and it came from T cells, B-cell-depleted T cells, or PBMCs.

Per the authors' pipeline: It was from reference gene primer amplification that nucleated cell counts were estimated. TCRdb keeps only in-frame clones here, not all; method: immunoSEQ multiplex PCR. D and trimming were read from the DNA, whereas the V and J calls and clone size are those reported in that table. The data hold 130,000 to 150,000 clones, with nearly 90% observed a single time. The rearrangement joins TRBV14 to TRBJ2-7; TRBD2 aligns across 7 bases. Material: peripheral blood. This clonotype originated in a man aged 65-85 years with acute or convalescent COVID-19. The CDR3 is CASSRGGSIHEQYF. CDR3 nucleotides: TGTGCCAGCAGCCGCGGCGGGAGCATCCACGAGCAGTACTTC. The full variable domain, completed using reference TRBV14 and TRBJ2-7, is EAGVTQFPSHSVIEKGQTVTLRCDPISGHDNLYWYRRVMGKEIKFLLHFVKESKQDESGMPNNRFLAERTGGTYSTLKVQPAELEDSGVYFCASSRGGSIHEQYFGPGTRLTVT.